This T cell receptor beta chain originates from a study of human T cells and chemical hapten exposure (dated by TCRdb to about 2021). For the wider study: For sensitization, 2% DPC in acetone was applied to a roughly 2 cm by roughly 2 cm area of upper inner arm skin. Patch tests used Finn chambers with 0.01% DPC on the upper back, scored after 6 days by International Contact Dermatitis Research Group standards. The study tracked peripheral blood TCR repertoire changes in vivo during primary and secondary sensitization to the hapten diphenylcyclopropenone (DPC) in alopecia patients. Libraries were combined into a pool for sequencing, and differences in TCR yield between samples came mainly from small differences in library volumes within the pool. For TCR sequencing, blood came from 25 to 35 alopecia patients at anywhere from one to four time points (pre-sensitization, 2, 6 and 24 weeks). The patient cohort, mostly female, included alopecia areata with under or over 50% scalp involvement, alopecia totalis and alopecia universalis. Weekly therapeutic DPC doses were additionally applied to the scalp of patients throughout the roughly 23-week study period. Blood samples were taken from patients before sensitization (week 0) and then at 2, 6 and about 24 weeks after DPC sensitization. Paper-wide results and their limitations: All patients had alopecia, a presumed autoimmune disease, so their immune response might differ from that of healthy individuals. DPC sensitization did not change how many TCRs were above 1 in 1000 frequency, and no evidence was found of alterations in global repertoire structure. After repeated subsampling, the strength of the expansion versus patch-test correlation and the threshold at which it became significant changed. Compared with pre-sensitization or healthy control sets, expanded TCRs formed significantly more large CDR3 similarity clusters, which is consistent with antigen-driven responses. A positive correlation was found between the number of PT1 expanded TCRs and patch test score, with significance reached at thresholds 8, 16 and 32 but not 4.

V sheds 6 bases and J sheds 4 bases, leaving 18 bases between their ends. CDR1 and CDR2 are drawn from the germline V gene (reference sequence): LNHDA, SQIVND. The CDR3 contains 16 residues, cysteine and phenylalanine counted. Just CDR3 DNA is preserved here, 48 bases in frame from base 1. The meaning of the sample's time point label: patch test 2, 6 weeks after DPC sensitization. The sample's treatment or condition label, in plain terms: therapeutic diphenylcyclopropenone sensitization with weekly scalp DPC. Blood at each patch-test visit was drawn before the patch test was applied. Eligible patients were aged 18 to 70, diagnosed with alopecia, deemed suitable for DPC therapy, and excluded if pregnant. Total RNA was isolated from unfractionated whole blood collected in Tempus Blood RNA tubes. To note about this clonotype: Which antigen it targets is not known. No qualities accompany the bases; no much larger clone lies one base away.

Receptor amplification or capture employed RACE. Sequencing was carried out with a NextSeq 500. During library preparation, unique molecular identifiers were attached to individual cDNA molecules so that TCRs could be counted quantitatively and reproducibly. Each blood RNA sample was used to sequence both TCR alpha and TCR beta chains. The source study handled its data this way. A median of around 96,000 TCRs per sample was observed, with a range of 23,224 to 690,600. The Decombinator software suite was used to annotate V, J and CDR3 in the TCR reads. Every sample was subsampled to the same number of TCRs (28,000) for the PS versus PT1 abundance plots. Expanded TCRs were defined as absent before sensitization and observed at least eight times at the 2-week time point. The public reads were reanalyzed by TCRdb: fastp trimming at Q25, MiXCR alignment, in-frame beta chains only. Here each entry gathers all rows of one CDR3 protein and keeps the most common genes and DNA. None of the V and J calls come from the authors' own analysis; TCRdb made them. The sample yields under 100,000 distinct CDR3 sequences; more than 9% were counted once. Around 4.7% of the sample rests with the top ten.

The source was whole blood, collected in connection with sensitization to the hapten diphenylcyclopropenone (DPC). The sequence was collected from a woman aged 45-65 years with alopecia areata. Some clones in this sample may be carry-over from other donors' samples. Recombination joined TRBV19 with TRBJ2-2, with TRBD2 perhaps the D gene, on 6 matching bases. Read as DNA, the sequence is TGTGCCAGTAGCCAACGCCCGGGAGTAAGCACCGGGGAGCTGTTTTTT. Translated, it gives CASSQRPGVSTGELFF.